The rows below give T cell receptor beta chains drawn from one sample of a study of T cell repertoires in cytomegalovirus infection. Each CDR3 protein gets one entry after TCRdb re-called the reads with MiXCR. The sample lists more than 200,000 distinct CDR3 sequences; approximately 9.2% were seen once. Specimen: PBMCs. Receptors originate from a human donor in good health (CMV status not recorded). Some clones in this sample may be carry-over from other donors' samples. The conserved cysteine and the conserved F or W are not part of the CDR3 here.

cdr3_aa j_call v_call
SARGGDFDYEQY TRBJ2-7 TRBV20-1
ASSYGDRAGGELF TRBJ2-2 TRBV6-8
SARDQRDRGTF TRBJ2-1 TRBV20-1
ASSLATGNTEAF TRBJ1-1 TRBV7-6
ASSPHLGTGGYNEQF TRBJ2-1 TRBV7-2
ASRGQGKETQY TRBJ2-5 TRBV19
ASSPTAGFLVGSTEAF TRBJ1-1 TRBV7-2
ASSRWIQGPTSGANVLT TRBJ2-6 TRBV19
ASSQDLTIPLGYT TRBJ1-2 TRBV4-2
ASSPLGLAGGEQY TRBJ2-7 TRBV7-6
ASSSGGAGLPGNTIY TRBJ1-3 TRBV7-2
ATSRDPGQVAKQF TRBJ2-1 TRBV15
ASSLGATASTDTQY TRBJ2-3 TRBV7-9
SARVTAGGDTIY TRBJ1-3 TRBV20-1
ASSEGGLAGINAYEQY TRBJ2-7 TRBV25-1
ASSLLGTANEAF TRBJ1-1 TRBV7-9
ASTSNRGLEEQY TRBJ2-7 TRBV28
ASRNGGLGDTGELF TRBJ2-2 TRBV28
ASNPRLGELETQY TRBJ2-5 TRBV7-2
ASSSGAAYEQY TRBJ2-7 TRBV7-6
ASSPRGGITGELF TRBJ2-2 TRBV7-6
ASTLNRGGGETQY TRBJ2-5 TRBV25-1
ASRFSTSDEQF TRBJ2-1 TRBV19
ASRGLAGGLTETQY TRBJ2-5 TRBV7-2
ASSQDQGQGYGYT TRBJ1-2 TRBV4-2
ASSYRGDWDTEAF TRBJ1-1 TRBV6-5
ASSFIGPSGSGLEQY TRBJ2-7 TRBV7-2
ASSQDGQIGV TRBJ1-6 TRBV3-1
AISGDRGTEAF TRBJ1-1 TRBV10-3
ACGEGTGELF TRBJ2-2 TRBV30
ASSFYHSGANVLT TRBJ2-6 TRBV5-6
ASSPDRSRQY TRBJ2-7 TRBV7-6
ASSPHAGSLGEQF TRBJ2-1 TRBV12-3/TRBV12-4
ASSSRATNQPQH TRBJ1-5 TRBV12-3/TRBV12-4
ASSLAGQGLGNTIY TRBJ1-3 TRBV7-2
ASSLGGRRFGSNQPQH TRBJ1-5 TRBV7-8
ASSKSRGGTDTQY TRBJ2-3 TRBV19
ASCSLAGGSGTGELF TRBJ2-2 TRBV6-6
SAREPRRGRQETQY TRBJ2-5 TRBV20-1
ASSLSDSVAKNIQY TRBJ2-4 TRBV7-2
ASSFDRGREETQY TRBJ2-5 TRBV7-2
ANYPRPGARGYT TRBJ1-2 TRBV4-3
AWNTGQETQY TRBJ2-5 TRBV30
ASSPRFQGHGYT TRBJ1-2 TRBV7-2
SANLGLARSSYNEQF TRBJ2-1 TRBV20-1
ASSGGTSGAGEQF TRBJ2-1 TRBV28
ASCGGTNTGELF TRBJ2-2 TRBV2
ASSLERGATGEQY TRBJ2-7 TRBV5-6
ASSPRQGGQYEQY TRBJ2-7 TRBV11-3
SASEQGGDTQY TRBJ2-3 TRBV20-1
ASSSFPGAMVEKLF TRBJ1-4 TRBV7-2
ASSPFEGDTQY TRBJ2-3 TRBV7-2
SVDQGQGQPQH TRBJ1-5 TRBV29-1
ASSLPLGRDSYGYT TRBJ1-2 TRBV7-9
SAIQGPPPNYGYT TRBJ1-2 TRBV29-1
SAREQGSNYGYT TRBJ1-2 TRBV20-1
SARSGANVLT TRBJ2-6 TRBV20-1
SVGDRVDSGANVLT TRBJ2-6 TRBV29-1
ASSLGSLNEAF TRBJ1-1 TRBV7-9